Given below is one T cell receptor (beta chain) in context. The repertoire was sequenced with immunoSEQ multiplex PCR; TCRdb's copy has only in-frame clones and lacks some. The table has about 98,000 clones, almost 85% seen once. This entry comes from a study of control samples from healthy donors and cancer patients. The sequenced sample consisted of blood. This clonotype originated in a man in his fifties or sixties in good health.

The CDR3 sequence is CASSERQVNQPQHF. The CDR3 DNA reads as TGTGCCAGCAGTGAGAGGCAGGTTAATCAGCCCCAGCATTTT. The J gene is TRBJ1-5, the V gene TRBV2; D unresolved. The CDR3 runs to 14 residues. V dropped 3 bases and J dropped 4 bases, with 10 bases sitting between them. Germline CDR1 reads SNHLY; CDR2 reads FYNNEI.